The 18 T cell receptor beta chains below all came from one sample that was sequenced in a study of Ad26.COV2.S vaccination and SARS-CoV-2 variants. Measured with immunoSEQ multiplex PCR; TCRdb has only the in-frame clones, and not every one. This table holds roughly 100,000 clones, over 60% found once. This material consisted of peripheral blood, taken after recovery from COVID-19. These receptors all stem from a human donor who had recovered from COVID-19.

This chain connects TRBV24-1 to TRBJ2-5; D may match TRBD1 or TRBD2 (6 bases each). This CDR3 contains 17 residues. V lost 5 bases to trimming and J lost 5 bases, with 23 bases between them. From germline, CDR1 is KGHDR and CDR2 SFDVKD. The CDR3 DNA reads TGTGCCACCAGTGTTAGGACGGGGGCTCCAAGTTCGGAGACCCAGTACTTC. Translation gives CATSVRTGAPSSETQYF.

V usage is TRBV5-1 and J usage is TRBJ2-6, with 10 positions matching TRBD1. Germline lookup yields CDR1 SGHRS and CDR2 YFSETQ. CDR3 length: 19 residues. The trim removed 1 base at V and 0 bases at J, leaving 7 bases unmatched. For the CDR3, the DNA is TGCGCCAGCAGCTTGCGGACAGGGGGGACCATCTCTGGGGCCAACGTCCTGACTTTC. It specifies CASSLRTGGTISGANVLTF.

This chain uses TRBV19 with TRBJ2-3; tentatively, D is TRBD1 (6 bases). CDR1 LNHDA and CDR2 SQIVND come from the germline V gene (reference sequence). This CDR3 is 16 amino acids long. Trimming stripped 5 bases from V and 5 bases from J, with 20 bases between. The CDR3 sequence is CASSLQGAVAQDTQYF. The CDR3 DNA reads TGTGCCAGTAGTTTACAGGGCGCCGTCGCGCAAGATACGCAGTATTTT.

The chain couples TRBV19 to TRBJ2-1, with TRBD1 identical over 8 bases. V shed 10 bases and J 4 bases; nucleotides not matched to a gene: 12. Germline V gene data show CDR1 as LNHDA and CDR2 as SQIVND (reference sequence). The CDR3 spans 15 residues. The DNA of the CDR3 is TGTGCCACTCATTGGGGGACAGGACGATACAATGAGCAGTTCTTC. Its translation is CATHWGTGRYNEQFF.

This clone was observed a few times. The rearrangement joins TRBV3-1 (or the pseudogene TRBV3-2) to TRBJ2-2, with 14 bases identical to TRBD2. The germline V gene has CDR1 LGHDT and CDR2 YNNKEL (reference sequence). The CDR3 sequence is 19 residues long. The trim removed 1 base at V and 0 bases at J, leaving 4 bases unmatched. CDR3 bases: TGTGCCAGCAGCCAAGCCGGACTAGCGGGGGGCACGAACACCGGGGAGCTGTTTTTT. Translation gives CASSQAGLAGGTNTGELFF.

The rearrangement links TRBV19 to TRBJ1-2, with TRBD1 matching 8 bases. V lost 2 bases to trimming and J lost 0 bases; unmatched junction nucleotides: 5. CDR3 size: 16 residues. Germline loops: CDR1 LNHDA, CDR2 SQIVND (reference sequence). The CDR3 loop is CASSIPRTGTNYGYTF. Written as DNA, the CDR3 is TGTGCCAGTAGTATACCCCGGACAGGGACTAACTATGGCTACACCTTC.

The chain links TRBV3-1 (or the pseudogene TRBV3-2) to TRBJ2-1; D remains unclear. Trimming cost V 0 bases and J 6 bases, with 12 bases left between them. Germline assignment: CDR1 LGHDT and CDR2 YNNKEL (reference sequence). The CDR3 has 15 amino acids. The CDR3 sequence is CASSQDWWAPNEQFF. CDR3 nucleotide sequence: TGTGCCAGCAGCCAAGATTGGTGGGCCCCCAATGAGCAGTTCTTC.

V gene TRBV4-2 combines with J gene TRBJ1-2; D not certain. Germline V gene data show CDR1 as LGHNA and CDR2 as YNFKEQ. V was trimmed by 0 bases and J by 4 bases, leaving 12 bases between them. The CDR3 extends over 15 amino acids. The chain's CDR3 is CASSQDPLSRYGYTF. CDR3 bases: TGTGCCAGCAGCCAAGACCCCCTAAGTCGCTATGGCTACACCTTC.

The V call is TRBV28, the J call TRBJ2-5; TRBD1 might be the D (5 bases). V lost 8 bases, J lost 3 bases, and 10 bases lay in between. The CDR3 runs 12 residues. Per germline, CDR1 MDHEN and CDR2 SYDVKM. CDR3 residues: CASGTTEETQYF. The DNA of the CDR3 is TGTGCCAGCGGTACGACAGAAGAGACCCAGTACTTC. The entire variable domain, with the rest obtained from reference TRBV28 and TRBJ2-5, is as follows: DVKVTQSSRYLVKRTGEKVFLECVQDMDHENMFWYRQDPGLGLRLIYFSYDVKMKEKGDIPEGYSVSREKKERFSLILESASTNQTSMYLCASGTTEETQYFGPGTRLLVL.

The gene calls are TRBV30 and TRBJ2-1; TRBD1 matches 7 bases. The CDR3 sequence is 13 residues long. Trimming removed 4 bases from V and 5 bases from J; junction bases left unmatched: 5. Germline V gives CDR1 GTSNPN, CDR2 SVGIG (reference sequence). The CDR3 loop reads CAWTSGTDNEQFF. The CDR3 DNA follows: TGTGCCTGGACTTCCGGGACAGACAATGAGCAGTTCTTC.

This chain links TRBV4-3 with TRBJ1-5; D unresolved. Germline V gene sequence: CDR1 LGHNA, CDR2 YSLEER. Trimming took off 0 bases at V and 6 bases at J, with 9 bases between the two ends. The CDR3 runs to 14 residues. CDR3 DNA sequence: TGCGCCAGCAGCCAAGAGGCCACCCCTCAGCCCCAGCATTTT. As protein: CASSQEATPQPQHF.

This clone was seen a single time. The V and J genes are TRBV28 and TRBJ2-3, with TRBD1 matching 7 bases. Germline CDR1 reads MDHEN; CDR2 reads SYDVKM. The junction had 8 bases not matched to a gene; V was cut back by 2 bases and J by 0 bases. This CDR3 region has 17 residues. CDR3 nucleotide sequence: TGTGCCAGCAGTTTACGCTCACAGGGGACGAGCACAGATACGCAGTATTTT. Translation: CASSLRSQGTSTDTQYF.

DNA of the CDR3: TGTGCCAGCAGCGTGCAGTTCACAGGGGAGGGCTATGGCTACACCTTC. It yields the protein CASSVQFTGEGYGYTF. The chain uses TRBV5-4 and TRBJ1-2; TRBD1 matches at 7 bases. The V and J ends lost 4 bases and 4 bases, in that order; junction bases with no gene match: 13. Germline V lookup: CDR1 SGHNT, CDR2 YYREEE (reference sequence). The length of the CDR3 is 16 residues.

This chain connects TRBV4-3 to TRBJ2-3, with 9 bases fitting TRBD1. V was pared by 4 bases and J by 1 base, with 6 bases of the junction left unmatched. CDR1 and CDR2 from the germline V gene are LGHNA and YSLEER. CDR3 length equals 16 residues. The CDR3 DNA reads TGCGCCAGCAGCCCCTGGGGACAGGGAGGCACAGATACGCAGTATTTT. Residues: CASSPWGQGGTDTQYF.

This clone was recorded a few times. In nucleotides, the CDR3 is TGTGCCAGCAGGAAACAGGGACCTAGCAATCAGCCCCAGCATTTT. Its translation: CASRKQGPSNQPQHF. This sequence joins TRBV6-5 and TRBJ1-5; D is possibly TRBD1 (6 bases). This CDR3 region has 15 residues. Trimming took 6 bases from V and 0 from J, leaving 12 bases between them. Looked up from germline, CDR1 is MNHEY and CDR2 is SVGAGI.

The CDR3 sequence: CASSQDRGFYGYTF. DNA of the CDR3: TGCGCCAGCAGCCAAGATAGGGGCTTCTATGGCTACACCTTC. The chain has TRBV4-3 and TRBJ1-2; possibly TRBD1 for D (5 bases). This CDR3 comprises 14 residues. V was cut by 0 bases and J by 4 bases, with 9 bases left in between. The germline CDR1 and CDR2 sequences are LGHNA and YSLEER.

The chain couples TRBV24-1 to TRBJ2-5; 7 bases are a match to TRBD1. Looked up from germline, CDR1 is KGHDR and CDR2 is SFDVKD. The CDR3 extends over 15 amino acids. V trimming: 4 bases; J trimming: 1 base; junction bases outside the gene matches: 5. The CDR3 loop reads CATSDAAGGQETQYF. The CDR3 DNA reads as TGTGCCACCAGTGACGCCGCAGGGGGCCAAGAGACCCAGTACTTC.

The table lists this clone with a count of one. V and J are TRBV3-1 (or the pseudogene TRBV3-2) and TRBJ2-7, with D unresolved. This CDR3 is built from 13 residues. Deletions cut 6 bases from V and 3 bases from J, with 12 bases between. CDR1 LGHDT and CDR2 YNNKEL come from the germline V gene (reference sequence). The CDR3 region is CASSGFGVYEQYF. The CDR3 DNA reads TGTGCCAGCAGTGGCTTCGGCGTCTACGAGCAGTACTTC.